Listed below are T cell receptor beta chains from one sample, sequenced in a study of blood T cells in healthy people across ages. TCRdb redid the calling of the 5' RACE reads with MiXCR, one entry per CDR3 protein. The data contain 1.5 million to 2 million distinct CDR3 sequences, roughly 32% of them singletons. Material for sequencing was blood. The receptor source for this set is a woman aged 30 to 39 in good health. The CDR3 runs from the conserved cysteine through the conserved F or W. D genes are given only for firm matches. Clone size is given for some rows only: seen once, a few or many times, or a class if the clone is expanded.

j_call: TRBJ2-7
v_call: TRBV20-1
d_call: NA
clone_size: NA
cdr3_nt: TGCAGTGCTAGAGAACGAGGGCTCTCCTACGAGCAGTACTTC
cdr3_aa: CSARERGLSYEQYF

j_call: TRBJ2-7
v_call: TRBV10-3
d_call: TRBD1
clone_size: many
cdr3_nt: TGTGCCATCAGTGACACCCGGGGACAGGCCGTGGACGAGCAGTACTTC
cdr3_aa: CAISDTRGQAVDEQYF

j_call: TRBJ2-1
v_call: TRBV6-6
d_call: TRBD2
clone_size: few
cdr3_nt: TGTGCCAGCAGTTACGGACTAGTCCTGGGCAATGAGCAGTTCTTC
cdr3_aa: CASSYGLVLGNEQFF

j_call: TRBJ2-7
v_call: TRBV20-1
d_call: NA
clone_size: NA
cdr3_nt: TGCAGTGCTAGAGATGTTTCGGGTTACGAGCAGTACTTC
cdr3_aa: CSARDVSGYEQYF

j_call: TRBJ2-1
v_call: TRBV29-1
d_call: TRBD2
clone_size: NA
cdr3_nt: TGCAGCGTCTCGGAGGCGGGAGGGGCGGGTGAGCAGTTCTTC
cdr3_aa: CSVSEAGGAGEQFF

j_call: TRBJ2-7
v_call: TRBV7-9
d_call: NA
clone_size: NA
cdr3_nt: TGTGCCAGCAGCCCCCCGAGGGGGGACTACGAGCAGTACTTC
cdr3_aa: CASSPPRGDYEQYF

j_call: TRBJ2-1
v_call: TRBV3-1
d_call: TRBD1
clone_size: NA
cdr3_nt: TGTGCCAGCAGCGGGACAGGGGGCATTTGGGATGAGCAGTTCTTC
cdr3_aa: CASSGTGGIWDEQFF

j_call: TRBJ1-2
v_call: TRBV20-1
d_call: NA
clone_size: NA
cdr3_nt: TGCAGTGCTAGCGATCCCGATGGGACACCTCCTAACTATGGCTACACCTTC
cdr3_aa: CSASDPDGTPPNYGYTF

j_call: TRBJ1-6
v_call: TRBV7-3
d_call: NA
clone_size: NA
cdr3_nt: TGTGCCAGCAGCTCACGACTTAATTCACCCCTCCACTTT
cdr3_aa: CASSSRLNSPLHF

j_call: TRBJ2-6
v_call: TRBV27
d_call: TRBD1
clone_size: NA
cdr3_nt: TGTGCCAGCAGTTTTCAGGGGGCAACTGGGGCCAACGTCCTGACTTTC
cdr3_aa: CASSFQGATGANVLTF

j_call: TRBJ2-2
v_call: TRBV28
d_call: TRBD2
clone_size: NA
cdr3_nt: TGTGCCAGCAGTTCACTAGCGGGAAAGGGCACCGGGGAGCTGTTTTTT
cdr3_aa: CASSSLAGKGTGELFF

j_call: TRBJ2-5
v_call: TRBV28
d_call: NA
clone_size: NA
cdr3_nt: TGTGCCAGCAGTTTCCCCGGGACCCACGGGGAGACCCAGTACTTC
cdr3_aa: CASSFPGTHGETQYF

j_call: TRBJ2-7
v_call: TRBV12-3/TRBV12-4
d_call: TRBD1
clone_size: few
cdr3_nt: TGTGCCAGCCTGCAGTCGGGACAGGGGTCCTACGAGCAGTACTTC
cdr3_aa: CASLQSGQGSYEQYF

j_call: TRBJ2-5
v_call: TRBV10-3
d_call: NA
clone_size: many
cdr3_nt: TGTGCCATCAGTGGGGGGAACCAAGAGACCCAGTACTTC
cdr3_aa: CAISGGNQETQYF

j_call: TRBJ1-2
v_call: TRBV6-5
d_call: NA
clone_size: many
cdr3_nt: TGTGCCAGCAGTCCCGACGGCTATGGCTACACCTTC
cdr3_aa: CASSPDGYGYTF

j_call: TRBJ2-3
v_call: TRBV5-1
d_call: NA
clone_size: few
cdr3_nt: TGCGCCAGCAGCTTGGGCAGGGTCGATACAGATACGCAGTATTTT
cdr3_aa: CASSLGRVDTDTQYF

j_call: TRBJ1-1
v_call: TRBV28
d_call: NA
clone_size: NA
cdr3_nt: TGTGCCAGCAGTTCGTTCTCAGTAGCGAACACTGAAGCTTTCTTT
cdr3_aa: CASSSFSVANTEAFF

j_call: TRBJ2-1
v_call: TRBV7-2
d_call: TRBD2
clone_size: NA
cdr3_nt: TGTACCAGCAGTCCAGTCGATCGCGGGGGATACAATGAGCAGTTCTTC
cdr3_aa: CTSSPVDRGGYNEQFF

j_call: TRBJ2-3
v_call: TRBV18
d_call: NA
clone_size: few
cdr3_nt: TGTGCCAGCTCCCCATCTCGCACAGATACGCAGTATTTT
cdr3_aa: CASSPSRTDTQYF

j_call: TRBJ2-3
v_call: TRBV27
d_call: NA
clone_size: NA
cdr3_nt: TGTGCCAGCATGAGTGGCGCAGATACGCAGTATTTT
cdr3_aa: CASMSGADTQYF

j_call: TRBJ2-3
v_call: TRBV3-1
d_call: TRBD1
clone_size: many
cdr3_nt: TGTGCCAGCAGCCCGATAAGGGACAGGTCCATGGGAGATACGCAGTATTTT
cdr3_aa: CASSPIRDRSMGDTQYF

j_call: TRBJ2-5
v_call: TRBV5-1
d_call: NA
clone_size: few
cdr3_nt: TGCGCCAGCAGCTTGTTCCCCGAGTCTAGTGGTTGGGAGCAGTACTTC
cdr3_aa: CASSLFPESSGWEQYF

j_call: TRBJ2-7
v_call: TRBV3-1
d_call: NA
clone_size: NA
cdr3_nt: TGTGCCAGCAGCCAAGAAATAGCGCCCAGATACGAGCAGTACTTC
cdr3_aa: CASSQEIAPRYEQYF

j_call: TRBJ2-5
v_call: TRBV15
d_call: NA
clone_size: few
cdr3_nt: TGTGCCACCAGCAGAGATCCTGCGGAGACCCAGTACTTC
cdr3_aa: CATSRDPAETQYF

j_call: TRBJ2-7
v_call: TRBV20-1
d_call: NA
clone_size: few
cdr3_nt: TGCAGTGCTAGAGCGGGGAGCGGGCTCTCCTACGAGCAGTACTTC
cdr3_aa: CSARAGSGLSYEQYF

j_call: TRBJ2-5
v_call: TRBV10-3
d_call: TRBD1
clone_size: many
cdr3_nt: TGTGCCATCAGTGAGTCGCTACAGGGGCAAGAGACCCAGTACTTC
cdr3_aa: CAISESLQGQETQYF

j_call: TRBJ2-1
v_call: TRBV4-1
d_call: TRBD2
clone_size: once
cdr3_nt: TGCGCCAGCAGCCAAGTATCTGGGGGAGGGGTAAGCTCCTGCAATGAGCAGTTCTTC
cdr3_aa: CASSQVSGGGVSSCNEQFF

j_call: TRBJ2-5
v_call: TRBV29-1
d_call: NA
clone_size: few
cdr3_nt: TGCAGCGTCCTCCGGGGGAACGGAGGAGAGACCCAGTACTTC
cdr3_aa: CSVLRGNGGETQYF

j_call: TRBJ2-1
v_call: TRBV12-5
d_call: TRBD2
clone_size: NA
cdr3_nt: TGTGCTAGTGGTTTGTCCGGGGGGGCGCGAGAGCAGTTCTTC
cdr3_aa: CASGLSGGAREQFF

j_call: TRBJ2-1
v_call: TRBV3-1
d_call: TRBD2
clone_size: NA
cdr3_nt: TGTGCCAGCAGCCAAGAGTGGCGGGAGCTTGACAATGAGCAGTTCTTC
cdr3_aa: CASSQEWRELDNEQFF

j_call: TRBJ2-3
v_call: TRBV7-3
d_call: TRBD2
clone_size: NA
cdr3_nt: TGTGCCAGCAGCTTATCGCCTAGCGGGAGTGGGGATACGCAGTATTTT
cdr3_aa: CASSLSPSGSGDTQYF

j_call: TRBJ2-1
v_call: TRBV27
d_call: TRBD2
clone_size: NA
cdr3_nt: TGTGCCAGCAGTTTCGGAGTTAGCGGGGGGGCGGGTGAGCAGTTCTTC
cdr3_aa: CASSFGVSGGAGEQFF

j_call: TRBJ2-1
v_call: TRBV20-1
d_call: TRBD2
clone_size: NA
cdr3_nt: TGCAGTGCTAGATTCCAGCGGGAGACATCTGAGCAGTTCTTC
cdr3_aa: CSARFQRETSEQFF

j_call: TRBJ2-7
v_call: TRBV5-1
d_call: NA
clone_size: few
cdr3_nt: TGCGCCAGCAGCTTGGTTTACGGGAACTCCTACGAGCAGTACTTC
cdr3_aa: CASSLVYGNSYEQYF

j_call: TRBJ2-7
v_call: TRBV27
d_call: TRBD1
clone_size: NA
cdr3_nt: TGTGTCAGCAGTTTAATATCCCCGACAGGGGTTTTCTACGAGCAGTACTTC
cdr3_aa: CVSSLISPTGVFYEQYF

j_call: TRBJ1-2
v_call: TRBV10-2
d_call: TRBD1
clone_size: NA
cdr3_nt: TGCGCCAGCAGTCCCGTAGCCGGGACAGGTCCCCTGGGCTACACCTTC
cdr3_aa: CASSPVAGTGPLGYTF